These 8 T cell receptor beta chains originate from one sample sequenced in a study of shared clonotypes between healthy human individuals. The table came from immunoSEQ multiplex PCR; TCRdb's copy has only in-frame clones and leaves some out. Of millions of clones in the sample, about 95% were seen once. Naive CD8 cells were CD45RO-negative, positively selected for CCR7, excluding terminally differentiated effector memory CD45RA+ cells. Sequenced sample: naive CD8+ T cells sorted from blood. These receptor sequences come from a man younger than 35 in good health.

On this clone: Other nucleotide sequences in the sample specify the same CDR3. The J gene is TRBJ1-2, the V gene TRBV6-5; D is ambiguous. CDR3 size: 16 residues. Looked up from germline, CDR1 is MNHEY and CDR2 is SVGAGI. V was pared by 0 bases and J by 0 bases, with 11 bases between. This chain's CDR3 is CASSYSTGETNYGYTF. In DNA form, the CDR3 reads TGTGCCAGCAGTTACTCGACTGGGGAGACTAACTATGGCTACACCTTC.

For this clone: Additional DNA sequences in this sample encode the identical CDR3. The genes are TRBV6-1 and TRBJ1-2; the D is unclear. Trimming shortened V by 3 bases and J by 5 bases, and 4 bases separated the two germline ends. This CDR3 has 11 amino acids. Germline V CDR1 and CDR2: MNHNS, SASEGT. CDR3 loop: CASSEGYGYTF. The CDR3 DNA reads as TGTGCCAGCAGTGAGGGATATGGCTACACCTTC.

The V and J genes are TRBV5-6 and TRBJ2-3; 11 nucleotides align to TRBD1. The germline CDR1 and CDR2 sequences are SGHDT and YYEEEE. V gave up 4 bases and J gave up 9 bases; unmatched junction bases: 13. The CDR3 contains 16 residues. The CDR3 DNA reads as TGTGCCAGCAGCCCAGAGGGACAGGGGGGCATAAGAACGCAGTATTTT. Amino acid sequence: CASSPEGQGGIRTQYF.

The chain combines TRBV6-5 with TRBJ2-2, with TRBD1 identical over 7 bases. The germline CDR1 and CDR2 sequences are MNHEY and SVGAGI. V lost 6 bases, J lost 7 bases, and 11 bases stayed unmatched. The CDR3 extends over 15 amino acids. The CDR3 region has the DNA TGTGCCAGCAGGTACGGGACAGAGGGGAACGGGGAGCTGTTTTTT. Translating gives CASRYGTEGNGELFF.

CDR3 DNA sequence: TGTGCCAGCAGTGAAGGAACAGGGCTGAGCTATGGCTACACCTTC. Translated: CASSEGTGLSYGYTF. The chain uses TRBV6-1 and TRBJ1-2, with TRBD1 as a possible D gene (6 bases). Trimming shortened V by 1 base and J by 4 bases, and 13 bases separated the two germline ends. Germline V lookup: CDR1 MNHNS, CDR2 SASEGT. The CDR3 spans 15 residues.

A word on this clone: At the DNA level, this CDR3 is encoded by other sequences in the same sample as well. This chain uses TRBV28 with TRBJ2-7; TRBD2 is a possible D gene (5 bases). Germline V lookup: CDR1 MDHEN, CDR2 SYDVKM. The ends were cut back, 1 base at V and 4 bases at J, with 11 bases in the middle. This CDR3 is built from 14 residues. This chain's CDR3 is CASSLSGSGYEQYF. The CDR3 DNA reads as TGTGCCAGCAGTTTATCGGGGTCGGGGTACGAGCAGTACTTC.

This clone was recorded only once. This chain uses TRBV4-2 with TRBJ2-7; possibly TRBD1 for D (6 bases). Trimming took 0 bases from V and 3 from J, leaving 9 bases between them. Germline CDR1 reads LGHNA; CDR2 reads YNFKEQ. The CDR3 is 14 residues long. CDR3 residues: CASSQDGRGYEQYF. DNA of the CDR3: TGTGCCAGCAGCCAAGATGGCAGGGGCTACGAGCAGTACTTC.

The chain employs TRBV6-6 and TRBJ1-5, with D uncertain. In germline, CDR1 is MNHNY, CDR2 SVGAGI (reference sequence). The CDR3 is 16 amino acids. Trimming shortened V by 7 bases and J by 3 bases, and 19 bases separated the two germline ends. CDR3 region: CASNLGQGRDNQPQHF. The CDR3 DNA reads TGTGCCAGCAATTTAGGGCAAGGTAGGGACAATCAGCCCCAGCATTTT.